The subject of this entry is one T cell receptor beta chain. Its count unrecorded, this clonotype is medium-sized (0.01 to 0.1%) by frequency. Its cognate antigen has yet to be identified. The entry originates in a study of T cell clusters in autoimmune cytopenias (dated by TCRdb to between 2018 and 2021). Looking at the study overall: A median TRB sequencing depth of approximately 50,000 reads per sample was reached, and a median of roughly 2,500 distinct TRB clonotypes per sample was obtained. Peripheral blood TRB and IGH repertoires were sequenced in autoimmune cytopenia patients at active disease and during treatment follow-up, alongside healthy, CLL and autoimmune hepatitis controls. The goal of the study was to find out whether patients with autoimmune cytopenia have a disease-specific immune repertoire signature that could be used as a blood-based biomarker. General conclusions and limits of the study: GLIPH results suggested that primary autoimmune cytopenia patients were missing physiological T cell clusters, with 50 or so clusters found only in healthy donors compared with some 15 found only in patients. The cluster-lack signature was not seen for secondary cytopenia versus CLL, apparently masked by the dominant lymphoma-associated repertoire. The T cell clusters were defined in silico only, and their functional role remained to be validated experimentally. Shifts in the TRB repertoire, including less even repertoires in secondary cytopenia and CLL, were mostly a reflection of lymphoma bias and not of autoimmunity. Healthy donors showed approximately 3-fold more exclusive TRB clusters than active autoimmune hepatitis patients, consistent with an autoimmunity-wide signature.

Per sample, around 230 ng of peripheral blood genomic DNA, tens of thousands of genome equivalents, was used for TRB amplification. Including the terminal cysteine and phenylalanine, the CDR3 comprises 12 residues. No DNA is listed. The germline V gene (reference sequence) sets CDR1 to SEHNR and CDR2 to FQNEAQ. TRB rearrangements were amplified by multiplex PCR using a touch-down protocol with TRB-A and TRB-B primer pools mixed in one tube. Two consecutive PCR reactions with Phusion HS II polymerase added Illumina adapters and sample indices to the amplicons. The amplicons were gel-purified using the NucleoSpin Gel and PCR Clean-up kit, after which quantification was performed by Qubit and quality was checked on an Agilent 2100 Bioanalyzer. Sequencing of the libraries was performed on an Illumina MiSeq with 600-cycle, single-indexed, paired-end runs. As for the authors' bioinformatics: TRB reads were aligned and assembled with MiXCR version 2.1.12 using the default MiXCR reference library. A clone was defined by each unique CDR3 nucleotide sequence, and analysis was restricted to productive sequences with at least two reads. Alpha-parameterized diversity profiles (alpha 0 to 5), including the Shannon (alpha 1) and Simpson (alpha 2) indices, were computed with an R script to assess repertoire diversity. Combinatorial TRB VJ usage was calculated with the tcR package and was compared between cohorts by principal component analysis performed with ade4. Using GLIPH, TCRbeta CDR3s were clustered on pairs of cohorts matched for age and read depth, and a Wilcoxon test was used to compare cluster frequencies. TCRdb reprocessed the reads, reporting each CDR3 protein sequence once and no DNA. None of the V and J calls come from the authors' own analysis; TCRdb made them. For this sample, the table gives under 3,500 distinct CDR3 sequences. 3.3% of the sample comes from the top ten.

The origin of this receptor is a human donor with an autoimmune cytopenia or autoimmune hepatitis (not recorded which). The V gene is TRBV7-9 and the J gene is TRBJ1-1. Sequencing used peripheral blood. The CDR3 loop reads CASSRSGGVAFF.